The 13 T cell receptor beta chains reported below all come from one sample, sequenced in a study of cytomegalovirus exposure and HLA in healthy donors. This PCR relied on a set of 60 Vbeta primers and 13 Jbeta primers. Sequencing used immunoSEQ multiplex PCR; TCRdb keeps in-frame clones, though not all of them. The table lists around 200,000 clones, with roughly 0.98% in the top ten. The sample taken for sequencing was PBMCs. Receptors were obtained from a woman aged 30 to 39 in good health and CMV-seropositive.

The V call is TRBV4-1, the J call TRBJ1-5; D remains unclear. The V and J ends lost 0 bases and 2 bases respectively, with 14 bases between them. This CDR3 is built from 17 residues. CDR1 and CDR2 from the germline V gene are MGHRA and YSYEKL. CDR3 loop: CASSQDEVDAGNQPQHF. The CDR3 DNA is TGCGCCAGCAGCCAAGACGAGGTGGATGCGGGCAATCAGCCCCAGCATTTT.

CDR3 residues: CASSVEIGRNTEAFF. The CDR3 DNA reads TGTGCCAGCAGCGTAGAAATAGGGAGGAACACTGAAGCTTTCTTT. The chain employs TRBV9 and TRBJ1-1; D is unclear. Per germline, CDR1 SGDLS and CDR2 YYNGEE. The V gene lost 0 bases and the J gene lost 1 base, with 10 bases spanning the gap. The CDR3 sequence is 15 residues long.

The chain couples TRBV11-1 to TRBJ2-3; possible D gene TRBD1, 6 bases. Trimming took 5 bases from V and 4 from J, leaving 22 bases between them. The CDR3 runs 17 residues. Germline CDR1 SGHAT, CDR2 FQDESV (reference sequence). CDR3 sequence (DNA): TGTGCCAGCAGCCTTCACGGAGACAGGAGAAACCCAGATACGCAGTATTTT. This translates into CASSLHGDRRNPDTQYF.

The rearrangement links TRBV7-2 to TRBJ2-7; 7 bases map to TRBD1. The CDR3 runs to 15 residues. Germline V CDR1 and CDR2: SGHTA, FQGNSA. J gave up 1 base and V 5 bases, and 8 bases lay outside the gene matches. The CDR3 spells CASSPTDRSSYEQYF. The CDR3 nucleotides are TGTGCCAGCAGCCCCACGGACAGGAGTTCCTACGAGCAGTACTTC.

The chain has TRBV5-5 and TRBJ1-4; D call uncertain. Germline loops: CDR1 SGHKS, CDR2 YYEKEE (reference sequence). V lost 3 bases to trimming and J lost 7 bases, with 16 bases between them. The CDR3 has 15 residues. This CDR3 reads CASSSIRIEFEKLFF. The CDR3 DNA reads TGTGCCAGCAGCTCCATCAGGATAGAGTTTGAAAAACTGTTTTTT.

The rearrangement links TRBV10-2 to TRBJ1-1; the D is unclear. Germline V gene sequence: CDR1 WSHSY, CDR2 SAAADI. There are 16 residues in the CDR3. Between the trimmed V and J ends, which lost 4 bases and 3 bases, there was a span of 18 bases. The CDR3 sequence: CASSGIGFIWYTEAFF. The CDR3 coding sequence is TGCGCCAGCAGTGGAATCGGGTTTATTTGGTACACTGAAGCTTTCTTT.

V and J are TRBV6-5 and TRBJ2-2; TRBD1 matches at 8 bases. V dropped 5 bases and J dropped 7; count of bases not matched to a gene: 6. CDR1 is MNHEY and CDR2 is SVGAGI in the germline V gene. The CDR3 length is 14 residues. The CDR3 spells CASSDRGPSGELFF. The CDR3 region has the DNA TGTGCCAGCAGTGACAGGGGCCCCAGCGGGGAGCTGTTTTTT.

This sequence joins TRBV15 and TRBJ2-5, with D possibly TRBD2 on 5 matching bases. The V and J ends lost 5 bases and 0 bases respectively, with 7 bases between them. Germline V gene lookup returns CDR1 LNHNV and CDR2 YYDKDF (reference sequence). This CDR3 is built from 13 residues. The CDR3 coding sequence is TGTGCCACCAGCTGGAGGTACCAAGAGACCCAGTACTTC. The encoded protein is CATSWRYQETQYF.

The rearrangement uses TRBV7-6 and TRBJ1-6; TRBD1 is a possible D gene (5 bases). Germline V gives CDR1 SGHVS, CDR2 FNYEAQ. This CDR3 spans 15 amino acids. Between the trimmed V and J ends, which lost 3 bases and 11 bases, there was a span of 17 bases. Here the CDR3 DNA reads TGTGCCAGCAGCTTGGGGGGGGTACCCTCGGCACCCCTCCACTTT. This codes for CASSLGGVPSAPLHF.

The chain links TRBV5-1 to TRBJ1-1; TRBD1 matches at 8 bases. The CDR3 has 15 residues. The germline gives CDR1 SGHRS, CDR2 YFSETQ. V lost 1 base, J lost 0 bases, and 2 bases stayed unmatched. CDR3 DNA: TGCGCCAGCAGCTTGTGGGACAGGATGAACACTGAAGCTTTCTTT. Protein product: CASSLWDRMNTEAFF.

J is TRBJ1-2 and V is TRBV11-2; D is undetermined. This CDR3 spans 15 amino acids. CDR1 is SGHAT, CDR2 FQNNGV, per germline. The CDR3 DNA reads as TGTGCTACAGCAGCCTTTCCCGGCGCTAACTATGGCTACACCTTC. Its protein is CATAAFPGANYGYTF.

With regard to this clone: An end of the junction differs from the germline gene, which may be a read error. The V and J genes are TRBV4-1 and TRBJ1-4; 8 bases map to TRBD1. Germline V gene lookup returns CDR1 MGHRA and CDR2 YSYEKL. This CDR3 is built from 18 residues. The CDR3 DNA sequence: TGCGCCAGCAGCCAAGAAGACAGGGGATTCGCAACTAATGCAAAACTGTTTTTT. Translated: CASSQEDRGFATNAKLFF.

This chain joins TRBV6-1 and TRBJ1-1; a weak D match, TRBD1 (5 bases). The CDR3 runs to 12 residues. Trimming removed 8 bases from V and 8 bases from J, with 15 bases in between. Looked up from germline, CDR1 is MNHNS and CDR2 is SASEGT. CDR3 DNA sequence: TGTGCCAGCGACTCTGGGGGAGGGGAAGCTTTCTTT. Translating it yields CASDSGGGEAFF.